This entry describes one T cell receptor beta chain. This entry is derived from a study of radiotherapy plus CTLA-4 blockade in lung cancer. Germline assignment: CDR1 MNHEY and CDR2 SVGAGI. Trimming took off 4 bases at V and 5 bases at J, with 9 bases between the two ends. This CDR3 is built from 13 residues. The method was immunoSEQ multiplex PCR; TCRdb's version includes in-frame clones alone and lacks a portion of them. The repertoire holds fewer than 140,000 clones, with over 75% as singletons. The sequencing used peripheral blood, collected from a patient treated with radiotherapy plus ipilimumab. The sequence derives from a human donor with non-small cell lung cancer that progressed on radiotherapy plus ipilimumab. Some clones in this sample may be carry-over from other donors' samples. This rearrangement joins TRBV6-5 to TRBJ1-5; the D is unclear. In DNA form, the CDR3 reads TGTGCCAGCAGTTCCGATCGAGATCAGCCCCAGCATTTT. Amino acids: CASSSDRDQPQHF.